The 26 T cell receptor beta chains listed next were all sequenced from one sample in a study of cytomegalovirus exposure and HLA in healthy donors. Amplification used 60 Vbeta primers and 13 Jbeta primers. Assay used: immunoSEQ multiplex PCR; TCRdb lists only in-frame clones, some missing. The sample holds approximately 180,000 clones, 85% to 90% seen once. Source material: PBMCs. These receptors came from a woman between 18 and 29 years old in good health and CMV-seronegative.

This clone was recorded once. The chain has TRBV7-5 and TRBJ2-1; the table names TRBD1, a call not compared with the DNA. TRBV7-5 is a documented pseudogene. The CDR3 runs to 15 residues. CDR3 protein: CARSPGQGAGNEQFF. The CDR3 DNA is TGTGCCAGAAGCCCGGGACAGGGGGCAGGAAATGAGCAGTTCTTC.

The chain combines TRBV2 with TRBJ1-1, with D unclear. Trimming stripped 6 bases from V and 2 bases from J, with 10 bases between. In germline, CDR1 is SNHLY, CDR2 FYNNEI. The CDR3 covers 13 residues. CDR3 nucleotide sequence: TGTGCCAGCAGCGTTACAGCAAACACTGAAGCTTTCTTT. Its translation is CASSVTANTEAFF.

The CDR3 DNA reads as TGCGCCAGCAGCCAACTCAGGGTTGGCGAGCAGTACTTC. It encodes CASSQLRVGEQYF. The chain carries TRBV4-1 and TRBJ2-7; D might be TRBD1 (5 bases). Germline V gene lookup returns CDR1 MGHRA and CDR2 YSYEKL. Between the trimmed V and J ends, which lost 2 bases and 6 bases, there was a span of 11 bases. The CDR3 is 13 residues long.

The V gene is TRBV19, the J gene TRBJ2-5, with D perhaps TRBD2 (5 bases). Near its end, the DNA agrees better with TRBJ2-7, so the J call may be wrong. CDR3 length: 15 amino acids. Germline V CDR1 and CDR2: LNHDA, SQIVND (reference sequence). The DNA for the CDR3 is TGTGCCACCGGGGTGAAAGTTCTTCTTACCTACGAGCAGTACTTC. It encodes CATGVKVLLTYEQYF.

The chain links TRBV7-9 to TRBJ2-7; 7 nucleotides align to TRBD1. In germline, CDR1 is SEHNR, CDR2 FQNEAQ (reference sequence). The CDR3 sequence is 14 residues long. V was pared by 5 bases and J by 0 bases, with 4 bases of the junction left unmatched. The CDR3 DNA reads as TGTGCCAGCAGCGTCCAGGGGGTCTCCTACGAGCAGTACTTC. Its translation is CASSVQGVSYEQYF.

This chain's CDR3 is CASSPTPGTESYSPLHF. CDR3 bases: TGTGCCAGCAGCCCAACCCCCGGGACAGAAAGCTATTCACCCCTCCACTTT. The chain couples TRBV7-9 to TRBJ1-6; 7 nucleotides line up with TRBD1. The CDR3 contains 17 residues. In germline, CDR1 is SEHNR, CDR2 FQNEAQ (reference sequence). The junction had 15 bases not matched to a gene; V was cut back by 5 bases and J by 8 bases.

In DNA form, the CDR3 reads TGTGCCAGCAGCCCCCGGAGCCTATTGAGTACCGGGGAGCTGTTTTTT. Encoded protein: CASSPRSLLSTGELFF. V and J are TRBV7-8 and TRBJ2-2; no definite D call. The CDR3 loop spans 16 amino acids. Per the germline V gene, CDR1 is SGHVS and CDR2 is FQNEAQ. Trimming took off 5 bases at V and 5 bases at J, with 18 bases between the two ends. Filled out from reference TRBV7-8 and TRBJ2-2, the complete variable domain reads GAGVSQSPRYKVAKRGQDVALRCDPISGHVSLFWYQQALGQGPEFLTYFQNEAQLDKSGLPSDRFFAERPEGSVSTLKIQRTQQEDSAVYLCASSPRSLLSTGELFFGEGSRLTVL.

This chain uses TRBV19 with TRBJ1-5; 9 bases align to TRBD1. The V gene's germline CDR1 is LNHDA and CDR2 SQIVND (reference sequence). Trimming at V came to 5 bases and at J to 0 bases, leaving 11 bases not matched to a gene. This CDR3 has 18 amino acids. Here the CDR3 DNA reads TGTGCCAGTAGTTTGGTTGGACAGGGGACTTATAGCAATCAGCCCCAGCATTTT. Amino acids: CASSLVGQGTYSNQPQHF.

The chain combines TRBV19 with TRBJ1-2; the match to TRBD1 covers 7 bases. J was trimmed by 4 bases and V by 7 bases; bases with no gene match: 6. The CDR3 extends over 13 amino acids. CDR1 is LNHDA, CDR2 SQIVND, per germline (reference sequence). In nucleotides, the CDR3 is TGTGCCAGTATTGGGGCAGGGGGCTATGGCTACACCTTC. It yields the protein CASIGAGGYGYTF. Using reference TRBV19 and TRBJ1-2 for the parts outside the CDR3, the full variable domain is DGGITQSPKYLFRKEGQNVTLSCEQNLNHDAMYWYRQDPGQGLRLIYYSQIVNDFQKGDIAEGYSVSREKKESFPLTVTSAQKNPTAFYLCASIGAGGYGYTFGSGTRLTVV.

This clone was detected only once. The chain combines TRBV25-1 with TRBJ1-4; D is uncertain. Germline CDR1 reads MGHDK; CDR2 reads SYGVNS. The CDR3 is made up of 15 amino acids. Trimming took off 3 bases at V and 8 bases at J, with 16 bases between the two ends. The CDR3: CASSDPGVLEEKLFF. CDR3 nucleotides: TGTGCCAGCAGTGACCCCGGGGTATTGGAGGAAAAACTGTTTTTT.

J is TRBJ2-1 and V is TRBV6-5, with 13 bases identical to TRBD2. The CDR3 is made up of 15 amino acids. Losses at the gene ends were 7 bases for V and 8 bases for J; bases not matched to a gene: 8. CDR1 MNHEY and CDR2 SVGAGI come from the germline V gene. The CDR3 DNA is TGTGCCAGCAAGGTCGGACTAGCGGGGGTGGATGAGCAGTTCTTC. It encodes CASKVGLAGVDEQFF.

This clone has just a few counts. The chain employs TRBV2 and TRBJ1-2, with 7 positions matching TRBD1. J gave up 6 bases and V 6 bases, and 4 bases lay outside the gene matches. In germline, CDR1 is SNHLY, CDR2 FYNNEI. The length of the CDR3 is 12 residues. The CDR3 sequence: CASSRDRDGYTF. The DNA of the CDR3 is TGTGCCAGCAGCCGGGACAGAGATGGCTACACCTTC. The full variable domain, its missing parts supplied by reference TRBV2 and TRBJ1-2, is EPEVTQTPSHQVTQMGQEVILRCVPISNHLYFYWYRQILGQKVEFLVSFYNNEISEKSEIFDDQFSVERPDGSNFTLKIRSTKLEDSAMYFCASSRDRDGYTFGSGTRLTVV.

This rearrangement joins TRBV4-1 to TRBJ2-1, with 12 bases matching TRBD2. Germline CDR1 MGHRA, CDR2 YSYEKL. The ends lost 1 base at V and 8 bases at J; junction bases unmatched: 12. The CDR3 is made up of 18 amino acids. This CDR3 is CASSQGTGRLAGVDEQFF. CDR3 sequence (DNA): TGCGCCAGCAGCCAAGGGACAGGGAGACTAGCGGGAGTGGATGAGCAGTTCTTC.

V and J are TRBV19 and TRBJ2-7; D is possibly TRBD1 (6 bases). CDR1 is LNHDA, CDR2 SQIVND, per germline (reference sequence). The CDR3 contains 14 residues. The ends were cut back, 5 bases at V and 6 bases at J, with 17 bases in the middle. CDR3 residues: CASSLGLRGPEQYF. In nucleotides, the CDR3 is TGTGCCAGTAGTCTCGGTCTCAGGGGACCCGAGCAGTACTTC.

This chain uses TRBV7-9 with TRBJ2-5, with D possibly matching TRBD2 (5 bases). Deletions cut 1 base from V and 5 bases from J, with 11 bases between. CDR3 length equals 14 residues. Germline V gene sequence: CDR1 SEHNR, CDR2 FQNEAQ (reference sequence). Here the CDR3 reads CASSLGRRTETQYF. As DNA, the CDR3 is TGTGCCAGCAGCTTAGGTAGGAGGACCGAGACCCAGTACTTC. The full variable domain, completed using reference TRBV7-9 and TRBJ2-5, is DTGVSQNPRHKITKRGQNVTFRCDPISEHNRLYWYRQTLGQGPEFLTYFQNEAQLEKSRLLSDRFSAERPKGSFSTLEIQRTEQGDSAMYLCASSLGRRTETQYFGPGTRLLVL.

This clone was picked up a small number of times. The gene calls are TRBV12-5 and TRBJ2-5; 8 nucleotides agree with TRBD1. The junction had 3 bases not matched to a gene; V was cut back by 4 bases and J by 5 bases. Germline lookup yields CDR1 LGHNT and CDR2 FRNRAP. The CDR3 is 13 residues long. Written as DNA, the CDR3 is TGTGCTAGTGGTTCGGACAGGGAGGAGACCCAGTACTTC. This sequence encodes CASGSDREETQYF. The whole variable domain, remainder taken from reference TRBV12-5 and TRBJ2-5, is DARVTQTPRHKVTEMGQEVTMRCQPILGHNTVFWYRQTMMQGLELLAYFRNRAPLDDSGMPKDRFSAEMPDATLATLKIQPSEPRDSAVYFCASGSDREETQYFGPGTRLLVL.

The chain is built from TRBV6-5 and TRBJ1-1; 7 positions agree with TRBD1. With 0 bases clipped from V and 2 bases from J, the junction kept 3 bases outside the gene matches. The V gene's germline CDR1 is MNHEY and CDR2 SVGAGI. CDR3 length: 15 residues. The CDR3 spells CASSYSGGFNTEAFF. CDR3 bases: TGTGCCAGCAGTTACTCAGGGGGCTTTAACACTGAAGCTTTCTTT.

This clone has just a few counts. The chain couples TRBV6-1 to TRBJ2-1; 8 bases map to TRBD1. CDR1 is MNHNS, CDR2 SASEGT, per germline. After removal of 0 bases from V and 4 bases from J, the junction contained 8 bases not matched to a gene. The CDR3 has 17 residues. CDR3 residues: CASSEASWTGSYNEQFF. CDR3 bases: TGTGCCAGCAGTGAAGCCTCATGGACAGGGTCTTACAATGAGCAGTTCTTC.

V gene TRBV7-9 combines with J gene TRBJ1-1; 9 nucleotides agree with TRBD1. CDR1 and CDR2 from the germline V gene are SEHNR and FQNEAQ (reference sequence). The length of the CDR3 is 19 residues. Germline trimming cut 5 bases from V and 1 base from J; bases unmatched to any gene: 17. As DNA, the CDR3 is TGTGCCAGCAGCCAACCCGCCCCGCGACAGGGGGGAAGGAACACTGAAGCTTTCTTT. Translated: CASSQPAPRQGGRNTEAFF.

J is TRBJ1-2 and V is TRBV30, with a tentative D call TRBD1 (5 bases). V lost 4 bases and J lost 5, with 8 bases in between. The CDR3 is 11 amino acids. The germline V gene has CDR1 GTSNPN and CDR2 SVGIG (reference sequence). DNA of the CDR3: TGTGCCTGGACCCCAGGGTATGGCTACACCTTC. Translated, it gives CAWTPGYGYTF.

CDR3 in DNA: TGTGCCAGCAGCCCCCCGGGGGGGGAAGATTCACCCCTCCACTTT. It codes for CASSPPGGEDSPLHF. The chain uses TRBV7-9 and TRBJ1-6; TRBD1 is a possible D gene (5 bases). The CDR3 contains 15 residues. Germline CDR1 reads SEHNR; CDR2 reads FQNEAQ (reference sequence). V shed 5 bases and J shed 8 bases, with 16 bases lying between them.

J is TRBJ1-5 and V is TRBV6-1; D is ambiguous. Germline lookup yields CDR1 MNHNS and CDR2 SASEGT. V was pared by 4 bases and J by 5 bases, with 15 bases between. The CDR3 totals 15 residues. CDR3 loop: CASSVQRGRYQPQHF. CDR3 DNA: TGTGCCAGCAGTGTCCAACGGGGTAGGTATCAGCCCCAGCATTTT.

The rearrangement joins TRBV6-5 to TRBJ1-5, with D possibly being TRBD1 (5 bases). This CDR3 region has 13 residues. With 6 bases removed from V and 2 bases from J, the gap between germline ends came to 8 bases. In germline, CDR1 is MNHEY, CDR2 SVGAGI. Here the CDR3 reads CASSRAGNQPQHF. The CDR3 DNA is TGTGCCAGCAGCAGGGCTGGCAATCAGCCCCAGCATTTT.

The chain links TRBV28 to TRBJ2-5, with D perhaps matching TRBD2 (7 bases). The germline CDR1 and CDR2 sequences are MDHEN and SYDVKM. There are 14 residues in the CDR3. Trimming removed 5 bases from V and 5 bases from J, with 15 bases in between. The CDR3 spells CASSLGGPEETQYF. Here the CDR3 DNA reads TGTGCCAGCAGTCTCGGGGGGCCAGAGGAGACCCAGTACTTC.

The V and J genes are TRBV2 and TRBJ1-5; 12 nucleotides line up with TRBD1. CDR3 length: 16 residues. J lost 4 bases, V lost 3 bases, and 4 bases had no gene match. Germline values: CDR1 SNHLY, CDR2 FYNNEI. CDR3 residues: CASSEKGQGANQPQHF. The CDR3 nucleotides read TGTGCCAGCAGTGAGAAGGGACAGGGGGCGAATCAGCCCCAGCATTTT.

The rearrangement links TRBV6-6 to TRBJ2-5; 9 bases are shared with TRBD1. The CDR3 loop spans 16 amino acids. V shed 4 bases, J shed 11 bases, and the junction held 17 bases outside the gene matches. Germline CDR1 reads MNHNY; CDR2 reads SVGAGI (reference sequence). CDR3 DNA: TGTGCCAGCAGTTCGCCACAGGGGGCGAGGGGGTTTGAGCAGTACTTC. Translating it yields CASSSPQGARGFEQYF.